One and the same sample provided the 30 T cell receptor beta chains below, sequenced in a study of CD8 T cells in ankylosing spondylitis. TCRdb passed the 5' RACE reads through MiXCR, listing each CDR3 protein once. Here the sample spans 80,000 to 100,000 distinct CDR3 sequences, about 8.1% being singletons. The sequenced sample consisted of blood, either unsorted or a sorted T cell fraction (not recorded which). Receptors were obtained from a male donor with ankylosing spondylitis or in good health (not recorded which).

This clonotype was recorded at least ten times. The chain uses TRBV4-2 and TRBJ2-6, with no clear D. Trimming removed 2 bases at V and 0 bases at J, with 11 bases between. The germline V gene encodes CDR1 LGHNA and CDR2 YNFKEQ. The CDR3 loop spans 17 amino acids. CDR3 sequence (DNA): TGTGCCAGCAGCCAAAGTCCCCCGGGCTCTGGGGCCAACGTCCTGACTTTC. Protein: CASSQSPPGSGANVLTF.

V gene TRBV20-1 combines with J gene TRBJ2-7; possibly TRBD1 for D (7 bases). Germline values: CDR1 DFQATT, CDR2 SNEGSKA (reference sequence). Trimming shortened V by 0 bases and J by 7 bases, and 19 bases separated the two germline ends. The CDR3 totals 15 residues. The CDR3 is CSARDASAGGREQYF. The CDR3 region has the DNA TGCAGTGCTAGAGACGCTAGCGCAGGGGGTCGGGAGCAGTACTTC.

This clonotype was found many times. The chain employs TRBV3-1 and TRBJ2-1; D remains unclear. Trimming removed 4 bases at V and 3 bases at J, with 10 bases between. Germline V CDR1 and CDR2: LGHDT, YNNKEL (reference sequence). The CDR3 sequence is 14 residues long. The CDR3 DNA sequence: TGTGCCAGCAGCCCCTTCCTCCTCTACAATGAGCAGTTCTTC. It translates to CASSPFLLYNEQFF.

This clonotype was seen many times. J is TRBJ2-1 and V is TRBV7-9; D not certain. The germline gives CDR1 SEHNR, CDR2 FQNEAQ (reference sequence). The CDR3 has 15 residues. Between the trimmed V and J ends, which lost 3 bases and 4 bases, there was a span of 13 bases. The CDR3 here is CASSFLGRGYNEQFF. For the CDR3, the DNA is TGTGCCAGCAGCTTTCTAGGGCGAGGATACAATGAGCAGTTCTTC.

This clonotype is medium-sized in the sample. The chain recombines TRBV7-6 with TRBJ1-2, with D maybe TRBD1 (5 bases). V shed 4 bases and J shed 2 bases, with 14 bases lying between them. Germline V CDR1 and CDR2: SGHVS, FNYEAQ. CDR3 length: 15 residues. The DNA for the CDR3 is TGTGCCAGCAGCTCCCAGGGTTCGGGGAACTATGGCTACACCTTC. Amino acid sequence: CASSSQGSGNYGYTF.

In this sample, this clonotype turned up many times. V gene TRBV28 combines with J gene TRBJ2-3, with 8 bases identical to TRBD2. Germline V gives CDR1 MDHEN, CDR2 SYDVKM. The CDR3 extends over 14 amino acids. Trimming removed 8 bases from V and 4 bases from J; junction bases left unmatched: 8. CDR3 amino acids: CASLRGGLSDTQYF. The CDR3 DNA is TGTGCCAGCCTTCGGGGGGGCCTGTCAGATACGCAGTATTTT.

This clonotype has at least ten counts. The chain is built from TRBV12-3 or TRBV12-4 and TRBJ2-1, with TRBD2 as a possible D gene (5 bases). This CDR3 has 14 residues. Trimming took 3 bases from V and 9 from J, leaving 15 bases between them. The CDR3 reads CASSFNVASGEQFF. Written as DNA, the CDR3 is TGTGCCAGCAGTTTTAACGTAGCGTCAGGTGAGCAGTTCTTC.

This clonotype showed up many times. CDR3 loop: CSAPPRRGNQETQYF. In DNA, the CDR3 is TGCAGTGCTCCCCCCCGCCGGGGGAACCAAGAGACCCAGTACTTC. The rearrangement joins TRBV20-1 to TRBJ2-5; a weak D match, TRBD2 (6 bases). The CDR3 length is 15 residues. With 5 bases removed from V and 0 bases from J, the gap between germline ends came to 16 bases. The V gene's germline CDR1 is DFQATT and CDR2 SNEGSKA (reference sequence).

This clonotype was observed many times. This sequence joins TRBV7-3 and TRBJ2-1; D is unclear. The CDR3 extends over 13 amino acids. Germline assignment: CDR1 SGHTA and CDR2 FQGTGA. V dropped 3 bases and J dropped 4 bases, with 7 bases sitting between them. This chain's CDR3 is CASSFQQYNEQFF. The CDR3 coding sequence is TGTGCCAGCAGCTTTCAGCAGTACAATGAGCAGTTCTTC.

This clonotype showed up many times. CDR3 in amino acids: CASNQGSWESNEQFF. The DNA for the CDR3 is TGTGCCAGCAACCAAGGTAGTTGGGAATCAAATGAGCAGTTCTTC. The rearrangement joins TRBV6-1 to TRBJ2-1; the D is unclear. The germline V gene encodes CDR1 MNHNS and CDR2 SASEGT. CDR3 size: 15 residues. The ends were cut back, 7 bases at V and 7 bases at J, with 20 bases in the middle.

This clonotype was seen many times. V gene TRBV5-4 combines with J gene TRBJ2-5; TRBD1 matches 7 bases. In germline, CDR1 is SGHNT, CDR2 YYREEE (reference sequence). The CDR3 covers 15 residues. The junction had 4 bases not matched to a gene; V was cut back by 1 base and J by 1 base. CDR3 in DNA: TGTGCCAGCAGCTTGTCAGGGGGTTCCCAAGAGACCCAGTACTTC. Protein: CASSLSGGSQETQYF.

This clonotype was counted ten times or more. V usage is TRBV7-2 and J usage is TRBJ2-3; no firm D call. Germline-derived CDR1 and CDR2 are SGHTA and FQGNSA. V was trimmed by 0 bases and J by 6 bases, leaving 7 bases between them. The CDR3 contains 13 residues. CDR3 DNA sequence: TGTGCCAGCAGCTTAGCACCGTCGGATACGCAGTATTTT. Encoded protein: CASSLAPSDTQYF.

This clonotype was seen a handful of times. A much larger clone is a single base away; this may be a read error. The rearrangement uses TRBV28 and TRBJ2-7, with D maybe TRBD1 (5 bases). Germline lookup yields CDR1 MDHEN and CDR2 SYDVKM. The CDR3 runs 16 residues. Deletions cut 2 bases from V and 6 bases from J, with 20 bases between. CDR3 DNA sequence: TGTGCCAGCAGTTTACTGACAGCGATATCCACCTGCGAGCAGTACTTC. It specifies CASSLLTAISTCEQYF. Full variable domain (remainder filled in from reference TRBV28 and TRBJ2-7): DVKVTQSSRYLVKRTGEKVFLECVQDMDHENMFWYRQDPGLGLRLIYFSYDVKMKEKGDIPEGYSVSREKKERFSLILESASTNQTSMYLCASSLLTAISTCEQYFGPGTRLTVT.

As DNA, the CDR3 is TGCGCCAGCAGCCTGGACAGAATACAAGAGACCCAGTACTTC. This codes for CASSLDRIQETQYF. V and J are TRBV5-1 and TRBJ2-5, with D tentatively TRBD1 (6 bases). The V gene's germline CDR1 is SGHRS and CDR2 YFSETQ. This CDR3 contains 14 residues. The V end was cut by 4 bases, the J end by 2 bases, with 12 bases between.

Of note for this clonotype: A read error may be the cause here, since a much bigger clone is one base away. The chain recombines TRBV20-1 with TRBJ1-2; D unclear. There are 12 residues in the CDR3. Germline CDR1 DFQATT, CDR2 SNEGSKA (reference sequence). The CDR3 here is CSTRYSNYGYTF. CDR3 bases: TGCAGTACTAGATACAGTAACTATGGCTACACCTTC.

The rearrangement joins TRBV5-4 to TRBJ2-7; TRBD1 might be the D (5 bases). From germline, CDR1 is SGHNT and CDR2 YYREEE (reference sequence). Deletions cut 4 bases from V and 0 bases from J, with 14 bases between. CDR3 length: 15 residues. The CDR3 spells CASSRQGGSSYEQYF. The CDR3 nucleotides are TGTGCCAGCAGCAGGCAGGGTGGCAGCTCCTACGAGCAGTACTTC.

This clonotype was found many times. V is TRBV12-3 or TRBV12-4 and J is TRBJ1-6; no clear D. This CDR3 region has 14 residues. V was cut by 5 bases and J by 4 bases, with 9 bases left in between. CDR3 region: CASSPGRYNSPLHF. The DNA of the CDR3 is TGTGCCAGCAGTCCGGGCCGATATAATTCACCCCTCCACTTT.

The chain joins TRBV7-9 to TRBJ1-1, with unresolved D. With 4 bases removed from V and 7 bases from J, the gap between germline ends came to 10 bases. Germline CDR1 SEHNR, CDR2 FQNEAQ (reference sequence). The CDR3 spans 12 residues. CDR3 residues: CASSSTPLEAFF. In DNA form, the CDR3 reads TGTGCCAGCAGCTCGACACCCCTTGAAGCTTTCTTT.

Ten or more counts support this clonotype. V usage is TRBV14 and J usage is TRBJ2-4; TRBD2 might be the D (5 bases). Trimming took off 4 bases at V and 11 bases at J, with 12 bases between the two ends. The CDR3 runs 12 residues. The germline gives CDR1 SGHDN, CDR2 FVKESK. The CDR3 DNA is TGTGCCAGCAGCCTCAGTGGGAGCGTTCAGTACTTC. It translates to CASSLSGSVQYF. Full variable domain (rest looked up from reference TRBV14 and TRBJ2-4): EAGVTQFPSHSVIEKGQTVTLRCDPISGHDNLYWYRRVMGKEIKFLLHFVKESKQDESGMPNNRFLAERTGGTYSTLKVQPAELEDSGVYFCASSLSGSVQYFGAGTRLSVL.

This clonotype was counted ten times or more. The rearrangement links TRBV20-1 to TRBJ2-1, with 13 nucleotides matching TRBD2. Germline CDR1 reads DFQATT; CDR2 reads SNEGSKA (reference sequence). Trimming cost V 6 bases and J 7 bases; bases outside gene matches: 6. CDR3 length: 14 residues. CDR3 sequence reads: CSATTSGGTNEQFF. The CDR3 DNA follows: TGCAGTGCGACGACTAGCGGGGGGACTAATGAGCAGTTCTTC.

This clonotype has only a few counts. The V gene is TRBV11-1, the J gene TRBJ1-1; possible D gene TRBD1, 5 bases. The CDR3 consists of 18 residues. Germline CDR1 and CDR2: SGHAT and FQDESV (reference sequence). The V gene lost 6 bases and the J gene lost 5 bases, with 28 bases spanning the gap. The CDR3: CASRPLGGGKGLETEAFF. CDR3 DNA sequence: TGTGCCAGCAGACCTCTGGGGGGGGGAAAGGGTTTGGAAACTGAAGCTTTCTTT. Looking up the rest from reference TRBV11-1 and TRBJ1-1 gives the full variable domain: EAEVAQSPRYKITEKSQAVAFWCDPISGHATLYWYRQILGQGPELLVQFQDESVVDDSQLPKDRFSAERLKGVDSTLKIQPAELGDSAMYLCASRPLGGGKGLETEAFFGQGTRLTVV.

This clonotype has a count of ten or more. The rearrangement joins TRBV5-1 to TRBJ2-5; 10 bases fit TRBD2. J lost 3 bases, V lost 2 bases, and 4 bases had no gene match. The CDR3 has 15 amino acids. Germline CDR1 and CDR2: SGHRS and YFSETQ. This CDR3 reads CASSFSGGAEETQYF. CDR3 nucleotide sequence: TGCGCCAGCAGCTTCAGCGGGGGGGCCGAAGAGACCCAGTACTTC. Full variable domain (missing parts from reference TRBV5-1 and TRBJ2-5): KAGVTQTPRYLIKTRGQQVTLSCSPISGHRSVSWYQQTPGQGLQFLFEYFSETQRNKGNFPGRFSGRQFSNSRSEMNVSTLELGDSALYLCASSFSGGAEETQYFGPGTRLLVL.

This clonotype was observed at least ten times. The V call is TRBV12-3 or TRBV12-4, the J call TRBJ1-2; the D gene is possibly TRBD1 (5 bases). The CDR3 has 13 residues. The ends were cut back, 2 bases at V and 8 bases at J, with 12 bases in the middle. CDR3 in DNA: TGTGCCAGCAGTTTACTAGGGGTCGGGGGCTACACCTTC. Protein sequence: CASSLLGVGGYTF.

This clonotype was seen ten or more times. The chain is built from TRBV23-1 and TRBJ2-7, with 7 bases aligning to TRBD1. TRBV23-1 is reported as an ORF; its role is uncertain. J gave up 2 bases and V 1 base, and 5 bases lay outside the gene matches. The CDR3 is made up of 15 amino acids. This CDR3 is CASSQCRGQTYEQYF. CDR3 nucleotide sequence: TGCGCCAGCAGTCAATGCAGGGGACAGACCTACGAGCAGTACTTC.

This chain links TRBV20-1 with TRBJ2-7; possibly TRBD2 for D (5 bases). Germline assignment: CDR1 DFQATT and CDR2 SNEGSKA (reference sequence). This CDR3 contains 14 residues. Deletions cut 6 bases from V and 3 bases from J, with 18 bases between. The CDR3 nucleotides are TGCAGTGCCCAAAGCGGATCCACACTCTACGAGCAGTACTTC. Residues: CSAQSGSTLYEQYF.

This clonotype was seen at least ten times. The V call is TRBV7-9, the J call TRBJ2-3; 8 nucleotides match TRBD1. V lost 8 bases, J lost 0 bases, and 13 bases stayed unmatched. From germline, CDR1 is SEHNR and CDR2 FQNEAQ (reference sequence). The CDR3 has 17 amino acids. Here the CDR3 reads CASARPEWDRSTDTQYF. CDR3 in DNA: TGTGCCAGCGCAAGGCCCGAATGGGACAGGAGCACAGATACGCAGTATTTT.

CDR3 nucleotide sequence: TGTGCCAGCAGCTCCGGACTCATGGACAGGGTGAACACCGGGGAGCTGTTTTTT. Protein product: CASSSGLMDRVNTGELFF. This rearrangement joins TRBV5-6 to TRBJ2-2; 8 nucleotides match TRBD1. Germline assignment: CDR1 SGHDT and CDR2 YYEEEE. There are 18 residues in the CDR3. V gave up 3 bases and J gave up 1 base; unmatched junction bases: 11.

In its sample, this clonotype was seen many times. This chain joins TRBV5-1 and TRBJ2-5; 8 bases are a match to TRBD2. Germline CDR1 is SGHRS and CDR2 is YFSETQ. V lost 5 bases, J lost 5 bases, and 5 bases stayed unmatched. This CDR3 comprises 13 residues. The CDR3 DNA follows: TGCGCCAGCAGTCTTCCGGGAGGGGAGACCCAGTACTTC. Its protein product is CASSLPGGETQYF.

This clonotype has ten or more counts. V is TRBV7-9 and J is TRBJ2-4, with D perhaps given as TRBD1 or TRBD2 (5 bases each). There are 16 residues in the CDR3. The V end lost 5 bases, the J end lost 3 bases, and 17 bases lay between the germline ends. Germline assignment: CDR1 SEHNR and CDR2 FQNEAQ (reference sequence). The DNA of the CDR3 is TGTGCCAGCAGCGTCGGACACCGGGACGTCAAAAACATTCAGTACTTC. Protein product: CASSVGHRDVKNIQYF.

There are many counts of this clonotype. The chain links TRBV7-6 to TRBJ2-7; D unclear. Trimming took 4 bases from V and 6 from J, leaving 16 bases between them. This CDR3 is built from 14 residues. Germline loops: CDR1 SGHVS, CDR2 FNYEAQ. DNA of the CDR3: TGTGCCAGCAGCTCCTCATCCCTACGGTCCGAGCAGTACTTC. Protein: CASSSSSLRSEQYF. Using reference TRBV7-6 and TRBJ2-7 for the parts outside the CDR3, the full variable domain is GAGVSQSPRYKVTKRGQDVALRCDPISGHVSLYWYRQALGQGPEFLTYFNYEAQQDKSGLPNDRFSAERPEGSISTLTIQRTEQRDSAMYRCASSSSSLRSEQYFGPGTRLTVT.